This T cell receptor beta chain comes out of a study of cytomegalovirus exposure and HLA in healthy donors. Overall study results and limits: Specificity for CMV antigens was confirmed in vitro for a few of the CMV-associated chains. CMV serostatus alone was available as immune exposure information.

As to this clone: The antigen is not known.

The PCR used 60 Vbeta and 13 Jbeta primers. Generated by immunoSEQ multiplex PCR, the TCRdb table keeps only in-frame clones and is missing some. The data show 90,000 to 140,000 clones, with 76% seen just once and approximately 8.2% held by the top ten. The CDR3 consists of 15 residues. Germline assignment: CDR1 SGHAT and CDR2 FQDESV (reference sequence). V dropped 1 base and J dropped 2; count of bases not matched to a gene: 3. Nominally healthy donors provided the samples, though records likely missed some immune exposures. This TCR derives from a man aged 35 to 55 in good health and CMV-seropositive. Material for sequencing was PBMCs. This chain joins TRBV11-1 and TRBJ2-3; 7 nucleotides match TRBD1. The CDR3 protein is CASSLGTGNTDTQYF. DNA of the CDR3: TGTGCCAGCAGCTTAGGGACAGGCAACACAGATACGCAGTATTTT.